Each of the 25 T cell receptor beta chains below was sequenced from the same sample in a study of control samples from healthy donors and cancer patients. Sequenced by immunoSEQ multiplex PCR; TCRdb stores in-frame clones only, minus some. The data contain more than 140,000 clones, about 89% of them singletons. What was sequenced was blood. The receptors here all came from a man younger than 35 in good health.

The chain carries TRBV5-1 and TRBJ1-2; possibly TRBD1 for D (6 bases). CDR1 is SGHRS, CDR2 YFSETQ, per germline. With 0 bases removed from V and 7 bases from J, the gap between germline ends came to 10 bases. The CDR3 is 13 residues long. The CDR3 region is CASSLAQGRGYTF. The CDR3 DNA sequence: TGCGCCAGCAGCTTGGCACAGGGACGTGGCTACACCTTC.

This chain links TRBV7-9 with TRBJ1-2, with no clear D. V was cut by 5 bases and J by 2 bases, with 15 bases left in between. CDR1 SEHNR and CDR2 FQNEAQ come from the germline V gene (reference sequence). The CDR3 has 15 amino acids. The CDR3 nucleotides read TGTGCCAGCAGCCCAGCGGTCGCCGGAAACTATGGCTACACCTTC. Its translation is CASSPAVAGNYGYTF.

This rearrangement joins TRBV14 to TRBJ2-7; D perhaps matches TRBD1 (6 bases). Between the trimmed V and J ends, which lost 4 bases and 2 bases, there was a span of 15 bases. This CDR3 region has 15 residues. Germline loops: CDR1 SGHDN, CDR2 FVKESK. The CDR3, as DNA: TGTGCCAGCAGCCGAGGACAGTTACCGGCCTACGAGCAGTACTTC. Protein: CASSRGQLPAYEQYF.

The chain is built from TRBV5-1 and TRBJ2-1; D might be TRBD1 (6 bases). This CDR3 spans 15 amino acids. Deletions cut 0 bases from V and 5 bases from J, with 12 bases between. Germline lookup yields CDR1 SGHRS and CDR2 YFSETQ. CDR3 in DNA: TGCGCCAGCAGCTTGGTTACAGGGTCCAACAATGAGCAGTTCTTC. It translates to CASSLVTGSNNEQFF.

This clone has more than one count but fewer than ten. The V gene is TRBV3-1 (or the pseudogene TRBV3-2), the J gene TRBJ1-2, with D perhaps matching TRBD1 (5 bases). Germline CDR1 and CDR2: LGHDT and YNNKEL (reference sequence). Trimming cost V 0 bases and J 2 bases, with 16 bases left between them. The CDR3 totals 17 residues. CDR3 sequence: CASSQDVSGSVNYGYTF. The CDR3 DNA follows: TGTGCCAGCAGCCAAGACGTGTCAGGGTCAGTCAACTATGGCTACACCTTC.

V and J are TRBV6-5 and TRBJ2-3; 7 nucleotides agree with TRBD2. Germline CDR1 is MNHEY and CDR2 is SVGAGI. The ends lost 5 bases at V and 5 bases at J; junction bases unmatched: 4. This CDR3 spans 13 amino acids. CDR3 in amino acids: CASSIWGGDTQYF. In DNA form, the CDR3 reads TGTGCCAGCAGTATTTGGGGGGGAGATACGCAGTATTTT.

The rearrangement joins TRBV11-2 to TRBJ1-1; TRBD1 is a possible D gene (6 bases). The germline V and J ends were trimmed by 3 bases and 5 bases, with 19 bases remaining between them. This CDR3 region has 16 residues. Germline CDR1 and CDR2: SGHAT and FQNNGV. CDR3 nucleotide sequence: TGTGCCAGCAGCTTGGGGCCCCGAGGGGGGGGGACTGAAGCTTTCTTT. Protein product: CASSLGPRGGGTEAFF.

This chain uses TRBV12-3 or TRBV12-4 with TRBJ2-1; no clear D gene. Deletions cut 3 bases from V and 5 bases from J, with 8 bases between. The CDR3 length is 13 residues. The DNA of the CDR3 is TGTGCCAGCAGTTTCGGGCTTGACAATGAGCAGTTCTTC. Its protein product is CASSFGLDNEQFF.

This chain connects TRBV4-2 to TRBJ2-2; D is ambiguous. The germline gives CDR1 LGHNA, CDR2 YNFKEQ. This CDR3 region has 12 residues. V was pared by 9 bases and J by 7 bases, with 12 bases between. In DNA, the CDR3 is TGTGCCAGTGCGGCTAGTAGCGGGGAGCTGTTTTTT. Amino acid sequence: CASAASSGELFF.

This CDR3 reads CASSLLGTSHNEQFF. The CDR3, as DNA: TGTGCCAGCAGTTTACTCGGGACTAGCCACAATGAGCAGTTCTTC. This chain links TRBV27 with TRBJ2-1; the match to TRBD2 covers 9 bases. V lost 2 bases to trimming and J lost 5 bases; unmatched junction nucleotides: 4. The CDR3 loop spans 15 amino acids. CDR1 is MNHEY and CDR2 is SMNVEV in the germline V gene (reference sequence).

Of note for this clone: The sample has other DNA sequences that encode this CDR3 too. The chain recombines TRBV11-2 with TRBJ2-7; D could derive from TRBD1 or TRBD2 (7 bases each). Trimming left V 0 bases short and J 1 base short, with 16 bases between. This CDR3 has 17 amino acids. The germline gives CDR1 SGHAT, CDR2 FQNNGV. CDR3 loop: CASSLDLGGGGSYEQYF. The CDR3 nucleotides read TGTGCCAGCAGCTTAGATCTAGGGGGCGGGGGTTCCTACGAGCAGTACTTC.

The chain employs TRBV24-1 and TRBJ2-7; 9 bases map to TRBD1. The CDR3 has 15 residues. Per the germline V gene, CDR1 is KGHDR and CDR2 is SFDVKD. V was clipped by 3 bases and J by 5 bases; unmatched bases: 7. CDR3 nucleotides: TGTGCCACCAGTGATGGGACAGGGATTAGCCACGAGCAGTACTTC. It translates to CATSDGTGISHEQYF.

The rearrangement uses TRBV4-3 and TRBJ2-2, with 12 nucleotides matching TRBD2. The length of the CDR3 is 20 residues. Trimming at V came to 3 bases and at J to 0 bases, leaving 11 bases not matched to a gene. Germline CDR1 LGHNA, CDR2 YSLEER. The CDR3 region is CASSQGPTSGGNANTGELFF. DNA for the CDR3: TGCGCCAGCAGCCAGGGTCCGACTAGCGGGGGTAACGCGAACACCGGGGAGCTGTTTTTT.

This CDR3 is CASSPSGADQPQHF. CDR3 nucleotides: TGTGCCAGCTCACCGTCCGGCGCGGACCAGCCCCAGCATTTT. The chain combines TRBV18 with TRBJ1-5, with D unclear. The length of the CDR3 is 14 residues. Germline loops: CDR1 KGHSH, CDR2 LQKENI. Between the trimmed V and J ends, which lost 3 bases and 7 bases, there was a span of 13 bases. The full variable domain, its missing parts supplied by reference TRBV18 and TRBJ1-5, is NAGVMQNPRHLVRRRGQEARLRCSPMKGHSHVYWYRQLPEEGLKFMVYLQKENIIDESGMPKERFSAEFPKEGPSILRIQQVVRGDSAAYFCASSPSGADQPQHFGDGTRLSIL.

The CDR3 DNA is TGTGCCATCAGCTACCGACAGGGTGAGGTTTCAGATACGCAGTATTTT. Amino acids: CAISYRQGEVSDTQYF. The chain carries TRBV10-3 and TRBJ2-3, with 7 nucleotides matching TRBD1. The CDR3 extends over 16 amino acids. The V segment lost 6 bases and the J segment 4 bases; nucleotides outside the gene matches: 13. Per the germline V gene, CDR1 is ENHRY and CDR2 is SYGVKD.

The chain employs TRBV7-3 and TRBJ2-1, with D maybe TRBD2 (6 bases). This CDR3 has 15 amino acids. Germline-derived CDR1 and CDR2 are SGHTA and FQGTGA. Trimming removed 5 bases from V and 7 bases from J, with 18 bases in between. The CDR3 region has the DNA TGTGCCAGCAGCCTCGATCCTGGAGGGTGGAATGAGCAGTTCTTC. It yields the protein CASSLDPGGWNEQFF. Together with reference TRBV7-3 and TRBJ2-1, the CDR3 gives the full variable domain: GAGVSQTPSNKVTEKGKYVELRCDPISGHTALYWYRQSLGQGPEFLIYFQGTGAADDSGLPNDRFFAVRPEGSVSTLKIQRTERGDSAVYLCASSLDPGGWNEQFFGPGTRLTVL.

By sample fraction, this clone is large. This chain links TRBV7-9 with TRBJ2-4, with D maybe TRBD1 (7 bases). V was shortened by 5 bases and J by 8 bases, with 19 bases between the two germline ends. Germline CDR1 SEHNR, CDR2 FQNEAQ (reference sequence). This CDR3 is 15 amino acids long. CDR3 protein: CASSPSEGARDIQYF. The CDR3 coding sequence is TGTGCCAGCAGCCCCTCGGAGGGGGCCAGGGACATTCAGTACTTC. The full variable domain, with the rest looked up from reference TRBV7-9 and TRBJ2-4, is DTGVSQNPRHKITKRGQNVTFRCDPISEHNRLYWYRQTLGQGPEFLTYFQNEAQLEKSRLLSDRFSAERPKGSFSTLEIQRTEQGDSAMYLCASSPSEGARDIQYFGAGTRLSVL.

V usage is TRBV6-1 and J usage is TRBJ1-1; D unclear. The CDR3 runs 14 residues. Germline V lookup: CDR1 MNHNS, CDR2 SASEGT. Between the trimmed V and J ends, which lost 2 bases and 2 bases, there was a span of 9 bases. The CDR3 bases are TGTGCCAGCAGTGAAAGTCTGATAAACACTGAAGCTTTCTTT. Amino acids: CASSESLINTEAFF.

The chain employs TRBV4-1 and TRBJ2-3; D uncertain. The CDR3 totals 16 residues. V shed 1 base and J shed 1 base, with 12 bases lying between them. Germline CDR1 and CDR2: MGHRA and YSYEKL. The CDR3 protein is CASSQGLGRGTDTQYF. In DNA form, the CDR3 reads TGCGCCAGCAGCCAAGGACTTGGCAGAGGCACAGATACGCAGTATTTT.

This chain joins TRBV4-3 and TRBJ1-4; the D is unclear. The CDR3 is made up of 15 amino acids. Germline V lookup: CDR1 LGHNA, CDR2 YSLEER. V lost 0 bases and J lost 5, with 10 bases in between. The CDR3 spells CASSQDLARNEKLFF. The CDR3 DNA sequence: TGCGCCAGCAGCCAAGATCTGGCCAGAAATGAAAAACTGTTTTTT.

The chain recombines TRBV10-3 with TRBJ1-4; D uncertain. The CDR3 extends over 14 amino acids. Trimming took 6 bases from V and 5 from J, leaving 13 bases between them. CDR1 and CDR2 (germline): ENHRY, SYGVKD. CDR3 bases: TGTGCCATCAGCCAAGTCGGATTGAATGAAAAACTGTTTTTT. As protein: CAISQVGLNEKLFF.

The chain employs TRBV5-1 and TRBJ2-7; TRBD1 aligns across 8 bases. The CDR3 consists of 15 residues. The V segment lost 1 base and the J segment 2 bases; nucleotides outside the gene matches: 5. The germline gives CDR1 SGHRS, CDR2 YFSETQ. CDR3 nucleotide sequence: TGCGCCAGCAGCTTGTCCCGGGACAGGCCCTACGAGCAGTACTTC. Protein sequence: CASSLSRDRPYEQYF.

The chain employs TRBV2 and TRBJ1-5; D is undetermined. Germline values: CDR1 SNHLY, CDR2 FYNNEI. The V end was cut by 4 bases, the J end by 5 bases, with 6 bases between. The CDR3 has 12 residues. This chain's CDR3 is CASSGTDQPQHF. For the CDR3, the DNA is TGTGCCAGCAGTGGTACAGATCAGCCCCAGCATTTT. The whole variable domain, remainder taken from reference TRBV2 and TRBJ1-5, is EPEVTQTPSHQVTQMGQEVILRCVPISNHLYFYWYRQILGQKVEFLVSFYNNEISEKSEIFDDQFSVERPDGSNFTLKIRSTKLEDSAMYFCASSGTDQPQHFGDGTRLSIL.

The gene calls are TRBV6-5 and TRBJ2-5, with TRBD1 as a possible D gene (6 bases). The CDR3 extends over 15 amino acids. Germline CDR1 reads MNHEY; CDR2 reads SVGAGI. Trimming pared 0 bases from V and 0 bases from J, leaving 8 bases between. CDR3 loop: CASSYSDRYQETQYF. The CDR3 DNA reads TGTGCCAGCAGTTACTCCGACAGGTACCAAGAGACCCAGTACTTC.

The rearrangement links TRBV7-9 to TRBJ1-1, with D possibly being TRBD1 (5 bases). Germline lookup yields CDR1 SEHNR and CDR2 FQNEAQ (reference sequence). The CDR3 contains 14 residues. Trimming pared 0 bases from V and 5 bases from J, leaving 10 bases between. The DNA of the CDR3 is TGTGCCAGCAGCTTAGCGACAGAGGGGACTGAAGCTTTCTTT. This encodes CASSLATEGTEAFF.